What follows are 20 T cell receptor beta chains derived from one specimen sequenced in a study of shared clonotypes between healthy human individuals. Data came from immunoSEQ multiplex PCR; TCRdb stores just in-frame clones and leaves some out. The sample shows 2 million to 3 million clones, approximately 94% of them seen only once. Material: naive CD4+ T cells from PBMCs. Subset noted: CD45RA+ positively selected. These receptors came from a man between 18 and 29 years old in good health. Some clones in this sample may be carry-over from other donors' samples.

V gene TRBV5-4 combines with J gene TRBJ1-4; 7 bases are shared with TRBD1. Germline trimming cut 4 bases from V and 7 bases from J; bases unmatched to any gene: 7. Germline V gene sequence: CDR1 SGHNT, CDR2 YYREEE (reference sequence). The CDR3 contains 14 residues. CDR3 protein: CASSPDRPSEKLFF. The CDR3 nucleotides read TGTGCCAGCAGCCCGGACAGGCCGAGTGAAAAACTGTTTTTT.

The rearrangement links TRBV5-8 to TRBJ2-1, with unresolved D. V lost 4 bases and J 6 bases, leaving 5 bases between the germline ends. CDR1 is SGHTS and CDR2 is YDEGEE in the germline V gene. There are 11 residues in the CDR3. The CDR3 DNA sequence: TGTGCCAGCAGCCCTATCAATGAGCAGTTCTTC. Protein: CASSPINEQFF.

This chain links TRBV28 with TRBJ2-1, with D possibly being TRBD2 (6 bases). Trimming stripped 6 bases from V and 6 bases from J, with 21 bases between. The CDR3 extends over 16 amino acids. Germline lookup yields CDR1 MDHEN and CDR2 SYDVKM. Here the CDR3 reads CASSPAGLQPRNEQFF. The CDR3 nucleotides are TGTGCCAGCAGCCCTGCGGGACTCCAACCTCGCAATGAGCAGTTCTTC.

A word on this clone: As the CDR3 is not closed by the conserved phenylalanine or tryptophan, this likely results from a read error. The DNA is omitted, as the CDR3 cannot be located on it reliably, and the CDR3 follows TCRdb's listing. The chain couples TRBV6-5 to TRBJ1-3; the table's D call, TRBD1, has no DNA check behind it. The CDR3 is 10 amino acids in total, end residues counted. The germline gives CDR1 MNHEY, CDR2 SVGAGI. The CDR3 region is CASSQDSFPL.

The CDR3 loop reads CASTGGANQPQHF. CDR3 nucleotides: TGTGCCAGCACAGGGGGCGCGAATCAGCCCCAGCATTTT. The V call is TRBV2, the J call TRBJ1-5, with 8 nucleotides matching TRBD1. CDR3 length: 13 residues. The V gene's germline CDR1 is SNHLY and CDR2 FYNNEI. The junction had 3 bases not matched to a gene; V was cut back by 7 bases and J by 4 bases.

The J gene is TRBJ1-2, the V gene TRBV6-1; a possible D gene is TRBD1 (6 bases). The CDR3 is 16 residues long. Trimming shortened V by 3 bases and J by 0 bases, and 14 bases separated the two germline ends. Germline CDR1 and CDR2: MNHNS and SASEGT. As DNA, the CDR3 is TGTGCCAGCAGTGAGGCAGGGGCTTACCCTAACTATGGCTACACCTTC. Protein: CASSEAGAYPNYGYTF.

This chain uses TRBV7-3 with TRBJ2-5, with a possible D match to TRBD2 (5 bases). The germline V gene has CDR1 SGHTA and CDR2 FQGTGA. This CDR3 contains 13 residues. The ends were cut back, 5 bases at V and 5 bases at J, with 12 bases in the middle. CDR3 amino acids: CASSRTRSETQYF. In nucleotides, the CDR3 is TGTGCCAGCAGCCGTACTAGATCTGAGACCCAGTACTTC.

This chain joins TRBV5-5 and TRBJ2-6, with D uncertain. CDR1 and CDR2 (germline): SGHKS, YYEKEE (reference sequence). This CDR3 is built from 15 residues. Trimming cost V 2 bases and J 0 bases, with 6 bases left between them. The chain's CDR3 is CASSFARSGANVLTF. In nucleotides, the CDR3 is TGTGCCAGCAGCTTTGCCCGCTCTGGGGCCAACGTCCTGACTTTC. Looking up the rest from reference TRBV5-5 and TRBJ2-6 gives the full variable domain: DAGVTQSPTHLIKTRGQQVTLRCSPISGHKSVSWYQQVLGQGPQFIFQYYEKEERGRGNFPDRFSARQFPNYSSELNVNALLLGDSALYLCASSFARSGANVLTFGAGSRLTVL.

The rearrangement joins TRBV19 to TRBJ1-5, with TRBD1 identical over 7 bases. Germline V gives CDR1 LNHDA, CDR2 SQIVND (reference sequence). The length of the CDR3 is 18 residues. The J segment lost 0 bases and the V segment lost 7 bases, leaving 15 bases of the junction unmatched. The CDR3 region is CASMDSRDRSNSNQPQHF. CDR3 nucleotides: TGTGCCAGTATGGATAGTCGGGACAGATCTAATAGCAATCAGCCCCAGCATTTT.

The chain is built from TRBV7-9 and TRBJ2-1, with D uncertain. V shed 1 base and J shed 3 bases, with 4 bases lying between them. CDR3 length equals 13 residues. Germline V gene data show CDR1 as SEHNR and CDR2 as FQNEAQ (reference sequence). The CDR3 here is CASSLGDYNEQFF. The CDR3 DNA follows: TGTGCCAGCAGCTTAGGGGACTACAATGAGCAGTTCTTC.

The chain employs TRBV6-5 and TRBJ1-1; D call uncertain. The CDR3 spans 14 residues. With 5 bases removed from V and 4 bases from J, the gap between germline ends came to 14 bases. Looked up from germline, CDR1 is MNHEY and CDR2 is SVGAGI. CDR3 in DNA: TGTGCCAGCAGTCCGCGGACGTTGGTCACTGAAGCTTTCTTT. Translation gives CASSPRTLVTEAFF.

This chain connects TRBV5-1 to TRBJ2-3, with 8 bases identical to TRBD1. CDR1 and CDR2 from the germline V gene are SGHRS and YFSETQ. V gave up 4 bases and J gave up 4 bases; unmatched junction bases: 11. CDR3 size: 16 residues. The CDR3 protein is CASSLGGQGAPDTQYF. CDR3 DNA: TGCGCCAGCAGCCTTGGGGGGCAGGGGGCCCCAGATACGCAGTATTTT.

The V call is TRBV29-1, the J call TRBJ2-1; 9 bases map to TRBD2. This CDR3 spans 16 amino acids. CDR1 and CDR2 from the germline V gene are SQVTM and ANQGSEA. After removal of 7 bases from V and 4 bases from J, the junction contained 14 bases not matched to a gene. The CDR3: CSAQGGLAGLYNEQFF. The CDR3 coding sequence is TGCAGCGCCCAGGGGGGCCTAGCGGGGTTATACAATGAGCAGTTCTTC.

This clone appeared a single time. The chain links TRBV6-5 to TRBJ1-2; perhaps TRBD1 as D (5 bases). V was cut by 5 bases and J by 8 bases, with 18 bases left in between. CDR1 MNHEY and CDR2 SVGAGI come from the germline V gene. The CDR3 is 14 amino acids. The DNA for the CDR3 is TGTGCCAGCAGTCCGGACATGGGCTTTAGAGGCTACACCTTC. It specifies CASSPDMGFRGYTF.

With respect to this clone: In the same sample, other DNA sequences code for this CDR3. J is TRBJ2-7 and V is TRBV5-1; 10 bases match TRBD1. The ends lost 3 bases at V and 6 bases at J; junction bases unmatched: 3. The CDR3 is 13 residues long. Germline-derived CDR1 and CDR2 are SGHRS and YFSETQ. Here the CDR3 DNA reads TGCGCCAGCAGCTCGGGGACAGGGGTCGAGCAGTACTTC. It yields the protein CASSSGTGVEQYF.

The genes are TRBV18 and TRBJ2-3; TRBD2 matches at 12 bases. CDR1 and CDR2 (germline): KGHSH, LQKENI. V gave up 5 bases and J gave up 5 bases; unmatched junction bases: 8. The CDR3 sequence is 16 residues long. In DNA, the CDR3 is TGTGCCAGCTCAGCTCGACTAGCGGGAGTTGGAGATACGCAGTATTTT. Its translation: CASSARLAGVGDTQYF. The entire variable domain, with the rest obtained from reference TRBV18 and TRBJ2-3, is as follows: NAGVMQNPRHLVRRRGQEARLRCSPMKGHSHVYWYRQLPEEGLKFMVYLQKENIIDESGMPKERFSAEFPKEGPSILRIQQVVRGDSAAYFCASSARLAGVGDTQYFGPGTRLTVL.

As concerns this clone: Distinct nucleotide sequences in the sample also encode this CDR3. CDR3 nucleotides: TGCGCCAGCAGCTTTAGGGACAGGGCCTACGAGCAGTACTTC. Protein sequence: CASSFRDRAYEQYF. The gene calls are TRBV5-1 and TRBJ2-7; TRBD1 agrees at 9 bases. This CDR3 region has 14 residues. The ends lost 2 bases at V and 2 bases at J; junction bases unmatched: 2. Germline assignment: CDR1 SGHRS and CDR2 YFSETQ.

Written as DNA, the CDR3 is TGTGCCTGGAGTGTGAGGGGGGCGGGAGGATACAATGAGCAGTTCTTC. Its translation: CAWSVRGAGGYNEQFF. This chain joins TRBV30 and TRBJ2-1; 8 bases are shared with TRBD2. CDR1 GTSNPN and CDR2 SVGIG come from the germline V gene (reference sequence). With 0 bases clipped from V and 4 bases from J, the junction kept 8 bases outside the gene matches. The CDR3 is 16 residues long.

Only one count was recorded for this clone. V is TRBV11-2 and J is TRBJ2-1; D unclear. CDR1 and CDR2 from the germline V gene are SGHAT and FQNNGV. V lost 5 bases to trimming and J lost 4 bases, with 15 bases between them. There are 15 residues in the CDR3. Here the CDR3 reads CASSRAGSAYNEQFF. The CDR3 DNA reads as TGTGCCAGCAGCCGAGCCGGGTCAGCATACAATGAGCAGTTCTTC.

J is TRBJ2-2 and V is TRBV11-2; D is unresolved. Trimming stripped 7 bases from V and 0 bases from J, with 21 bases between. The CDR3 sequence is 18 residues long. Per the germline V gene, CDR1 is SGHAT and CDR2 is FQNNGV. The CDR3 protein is CASTSHWLRTANTGELFF. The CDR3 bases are TGTGCCAGCACTTCCCACTGGTTGCGGACCGCGAACACCGGGGAGCTGTTTTTT.